This note documents a single TCR beta chain sequence. The assay was immunoSEQ multiplex PCR, and TCRdb's table has in-frame clones only and misses some. The repertoire holds roughly 29,000 clones, with more than 90% as singletons. The V end lost 6 bases, the J end lost 0 bases, and 9 bases lay between the germline ends. Germline CDR1 reads LGHNT; CDR2 reads FRNRAP. This CDR3 has 13 residues. The data derive from a study of T cell changes during pregnancy in multiple sclerosis. This TCR came from a female donor with multiple sclerosis, enrolled in a pregnancy study. The chain is built from TRBV12-5 and TRBJ2-7; tentatively, D is TRBD1 (6 bases). The source material was CD8+ T cells from peripheral blood mononuclear cells, sampled before pregnancy. The CDR3 DNA is TGTGCTAGTGGCCTGGACAGCTCCTACGAGCAGTACTTC. This encodes CASGLDSSYEQYF.